These 22 T cell receptor beta chains came from one sample sequenced in a study of identical twins. One entry per CDR3 protein results from TCRdb running MiXCR on the 5' RACE reads. The sample includes some 660,000 distinct CDR3 sequences, 8% to 9% of them seen just once. These same data were also listed under a study on yellow fever vaccine responses in identical twins.

The sequenced sample was PBMCs. All receptors come from a young woman in good health.

The chain joins TRBV5-1 to TRBJ2-5, with 7 bases aligning to TRBD2. Germline assignment: CDR1 SGHRS and CDR2 YFSETQ. J lost 1 base, V lost 5 bases, and 11 bases had no gene match. The CDR3 totals 16 residues. CDR3 in DNA: TGCGCCAGCAGTCAGAGGGCGGGACTATCCCAAGAGACCCAGTACTTC. Encoded protein: CASSQRAGLSQETQYF.

This clonotype was counted between two and nine times. The chain combines TRBV20-1 with TRBJ2-1; a possible D gene is TRBD2 (6 bases). This CDR3 is 11 amino acids long. Per the germline V gene, CDR1 is DFQATT and CDR2 is SNEGSKA (reference sequence). The CDR3 is CGRAAGGEQFF. The CDR3, as DNA: TGCGGACGAGCGGCCGGGGGTGAGCAGTTCTTC.

V and J are TRBV7-9 and TRBJ2-7, with 7 bases lining up with TRBD2. Trimming at V came to 5 bases and at J to 4 bases, leaving 17 bases not matched to a gene. CDR3 length equals 17 residues. Germline loops: CDR1 SEHNR, CDR2 FQNEAQ (reference sequence). This CDR3 reads CASSPPGGGAMEYEQYF. CDR3 DNA: TGTGCCAGCAGCCCTCCCGGCGGGGGAGCCATGGAATACGAGCAGTACTTC.

The chain is built from TRBV6-1 and TRBJ2-3; 11 bases match TRBD2. The J segment lost 8 bases and the V segment lost 3 bases, leaving 4 bases of the junction unmatched. The germline CDR1 and CDR2 sequences are MNHNS and SASEGT. The CDR3 is 14 residues long. The CDR3 DNA is TGTGCCAGCAGTGATAGCGGGGGGGCGGGTACGCAGTATTTT. Encoded protein: CASSDSGGAGTQYF.

This clonotype occurred a few times. The chain couples TRBV19 to TRBJ2-1; 9 bases match TRBD1. The CDR3 is 17 amino acids. V dropped 3 bases and J dropped 7; count of bases not matched to a gene: 13. Germline CDR1 LNHDA, CDR2 SQIVND (reference sequence). DNA for the CDR3: TGTGCCAGTAGTATCCCCACTCTCGGGACAGGGATGAATGAGCAGTTCTTC. This translates into CASSIPTLGTGMNEQFF.

This clonotype was counted between two and nine times. In DNA form, the CDR3 reads TGCAGTGCGAGGACTAGCGGGGGGTACAATGAGCAGTTCTTC. This encodes CSARTSGGYNEQFF. The rearrangement links TRBV20-1 to TRBJ2-1, with 14 bases lining up with TRBD2. Germline lookup yields CDR1 DFQATT and CDR2 SNEGSKA (reference sequence). The CDR3 extends over 14 amino acids. V lost 6 bases to trimming and J lost 4 bases; unmatched junction nucleotides: 2.

This clonotype was detected a few times. The V and J genes are TRBV20-1 and TRBJ2-7; 7 bases line up with TRBD1. CDR3 length: 16 residues. The junction had 9 bases not matched to a gene; V was cut back by 0 bases and J by 1 base. Germline loops: CDR1 DFQATT, CDR2 SNEGSKA (reference sequence). Here the CDR3 DNA reads TGCAGTGCTAGAGATTTCAGACAGGGATCATCCTACGAGCAGTACTTC. This gives the protein CSARDFRQGSSYEQYF.

This clonotype was found many times. The V gene is TRBV6-5, the J gene TRBJ2-5, with D uncertain. V dropped 0 bases and J dropped 5 bases, with 16 bases sitting between them. CDR1 is MNHEY, CDR2 SVGAGI, per germline. This CDR3 comprises 16 residues. CDR3 DNA sequence: TGTGCCAGCAGTTACTCGAATGTGGTGGTGGGGGAGACCCAGTACTTC. It specifies CASSYSNVVVGETQYF.

This clonotype was counted ten times or more. The CDR3 DNA is TGTGCCAGCAGTTTACGACAGGGAGGGAGAGAGACCCAGTACTTC. Amino acid sequence: CASSLRQGGRETQYF. The chain couples TRBV12-3 or TRBV12-4 to TRBJ2-5; D may be TRBD1 or TRBD2 (7 bases each). The CDR3 covers 15 residues. Trimming removed 2 bases at V and 4 bases at J, with 14 bases between.

The table lists this clonotype with many counts. The chain employs TRBV15 and TRBJ2-2; D unresolved. Germline CDR1 is LNHNV and CDR2 is YYDKDF (reference sequence). V was clipped by 0 bases and J by 5 bases, with 7 bases between them. The CDR3 sequence is 14 residues long. CDR3 sequence reads: CATSREQETGELFF. DNA of the CDR3: TGTGCCACCAGCAGAGAACAAGAAACCGGGGAGCTGTTTTTT.

The genes are TRBV4-2 and TRBJ2-7; 10 bases line up with TRBD1. The germline CDR1 and CDR2 sequences are LGHNA and YNFKEQ. The ends lost 3 bases at V and 3 bases at J; junction bases unmatched: 23. The CDR3 has 21 amino acids. The CDR3 spells CASSHSPNTKTIGTGDYEQYF. The CDR3 DNA sequence: TGTGCCAGCAGCCACTCTCCAAACACAAAAACCATTGGGACAGGGGACTACGAGCAGTACTTC.

This clonotype was seen repeatedly, ten times or more. The CDR3 reads CSARDRRREGRNEQYF. The DNA for the CDR3 is TGCAGTGCTAGAGACCGGAGGCGGGAGGGCCGCAACGAGCAGTACTTC. This chain joins TRBV20-1 and TRBJ2-7; 9 positions agree with TRBD2. The V gene end was trimmed by 0 bases and the J gene end by 5 bases; junction bases not matched to a gene: 11. Germline lookup yields CDR1 DFQATT and CDR2 SNEGSKA (reference sequence). The CDR3 has 16 residues.

The chain carries TRBV19 and TRBJ2-6; D ambiguous. Germline V gives CDR1 LNHDA, CDR2 SQIVND (reference sequence). Trimming removed 5 bases from V and 2 bases from J, with 10 bases in between. This CDR3 contains 15 residues. In nucleotides, the CDR3 is TGTGCCAGTAGTTGGCAACCGGCTGGGGCCAACGTCCTGACTTTC. Its protein product is CASSWQPAGANVLTF.

V gene TRBV21-1 combines with J gene TRBJ2-7; TRBD1 was called by the table and not checked on the DNA. TRBV21-1 represents a pseudogene. The CDR3 totals 16 residues. As DNA, the CDR3 is TGTGCCAGCAGCAAACGATTGACAGGGGGCACCTACGAGCAGTACTTC. Its translation is CASSKRLTGGTYEQYF.

At least ten counts were recorded for this clonotype. Here the CDR3 reads CASSLAGETETQYF. In DNA form, the CDR3 reads TGTGCCAGCAGCTTAGCGGGAGAGACGGAGACCCAGTACTTC. The genes are TRBV3-1 and TRBJ2-5, with 9 bases aligning to TRBD2. Germline CDR1 is LGHDT and CDR2 is YNNKEL (reference sequence). This CDR3 comprises 14 residues. V shed 5 bases and J 5 bases; nucleotides not matched to a gene: 6.

This clonotype was recorded a few times. The genes are TRBV2 and TRBJ2-7; unclear D gene. Per germline, CDR1 SNHLY and CDR2 FYNNEI. Deletions cut 9 bases from V and 3 bases from J, with 15 bases between. This CDR3 comprises 13 residues. This chain's CDR3 is CASQAAQNYEQYF. The CDR3 DNA sequence: TGTGCCAGTCAAGCAGCCCAAAACTACGAGCAGTACTTC.

This clonotype was counted at least ten times. This chain uses TRBV24-1 with TRBJ1-1; D is possibly TRBD1 (5 bases). The V and J ends lost 2 bases and 4 bases respectively, with 7 bases between them. The germline V gene has CDR1 KGHDR and CDR2 SFDVKD. This CDR3 region has 13 residues. CDR3 in DNA: TGTGCCACCAGTGATTGGCAGGGCACTGAAGCTTTCTTT. It is translated as CATSDWQGTEAFF.

This clonotype has only a few counts. The chain joins TRBV11-2 to TRBJ2-7; a weak D match, TRBD1 (5 bases). The germline V gene has CDR1 SGHAT and CDR2 FQNNGV. The CDR3 loop spans 13 amino acids. V lost 4 bases to trimming and J lost 5 bases, with 12 bases between them. Here the CDR3 DNA reads TGTGCCAGCAGCTCTGGGCCAGGGAACGAGCAGTACTTC. Residues: CASSSGPGNEQYF.

The CDR3: CASSFGTGLQPQHF. CDR3 DNA sequence: TGTGCCAGCAGCTTCGGGACAGGTCTACAGCCCCAGCATTTT. This sequence joins TRBV11-3 and TRBJ1-5; 8 bases match TRBD1. CDR3 size: 14 residues. V lost 3 bases to trimming and J lost 7 bases; unmatched junction nucleotides: 5. The germline V gene has CDR1 SGHNT and CDR2 YENEEA.

This clonotype was counted ten times or more. The chain uses TRBV7-2 and TRBJ2-1, with D possibly TRBD2 on 6 matching bases. The CDR3 length is 14 residues. The V end lost 4 bases, the J end lost 9 bases, and 16 bases lay between the germline ends. Germline CDR1 SGHTA, CDR2 FQGNSA. CDR3 region: CASSSGTLVGEQFF. The CDR3 coding sequence is TGTGCCAGCAGCTCCGGGACTCTAGTAGGTGAGCAGTTCTTC.

The gene calls are TRBV20-1 and TRBJ2-3; D is uncertain. V lost 7 bases and J lost 2, with 13 bases in between. The CDR3 is 13 residues long. CDR1 is DFQATT, CDR2 SNEGSKA, per germline (reference sequence). Here the CDR3 reads CSVVRPNTDTQYF. The CDR3, as DNA: TGCAGTGTAGTAAGACCCAACACAGATACGCAGTATTTT.

This clonotype was seen ten or more times. This chain connects TRBV10-3 to TRBJ1-2, with 9 bases fitting TRBD1. The CDR3 runs to 15 residues. The germline V gene encodes CDR1 ENHRY and CDR2 SYGVKD. V was pared by 6 bases and J by 4 bases, with 9 bases of the junction left unmatched. CDR3 DNA: TGTGCCATCAGGGGGGACAGGGAACGGCTCTATGGCTACACCTTC. Translated, it gives CAIRGDRERLYGYTF.